This T cell receptor (beta chain) was captured by sequencing in a study of cytomegalovirus exposure and HLA in healthy donors (dated by TCRdb to between 2016 and 2019). Notes on the research overall: A later analysis indicated that the 95 to 150 validation repertoires were generated on the platform also employed for the approximately 690 repertoires of the first cohort. The study aimed to test whether signatures of past pathogen exposure could be identified by cataloging public T cell receptors. In addition to the first cohort of around 670 subjects, a separate validation cohort of approximately 120 different subjects was used. To predict cytomegalovirus infection status, the study combined high-throughput TCR immunosequencing, statistical association of individual TCRs with disease status, and machine learning.

On the study overall, not on this receptor specifically: The study gave a list of some 150 TCR beta chains associated with cytomegalovirus. While some public TCRs were present in many individuals, most TCR sequences turned up only very rarely across donors. In both the original and validation cohorts, the classifier was reported to diagnose cytomegalovirus status with high specificity and sensitivity. A few of the identified cytomegalovirus-associated TCR beta chains were confirmed in vitro to be specific for cytomegalovirus antigens. The authors suggested that the approach could potentially be extended to other disease states and immunological phenotypes. Subsequent analysis determined that TCRs grouped into clusters in the first cohort also showed a tendency toward co-occurrence across the roughly 110 validation repertoires, and 85% to 95% of cluster scores exceeded 0. The validation cohort had no HLA typing available for a later analysis, so co-occurrence within that cohort was assessed over all 130 or so repertoires.

Donors formed part of the validation cohort, which comprised approximately 130 subjects and was distinct from the first cohort of 550 to 850 subjects. The library was built by means of the immunoSEQ multiplex PCR assay. In the source study's methods: A statistical classification framework was built to diagnose cytomegalovirus status from the catalog of TCR beta chain sequences. This is the immuneACCESS table as TCRdb keeps it, with only in-frame sequences that have V and J called. A part of the clones is gone; compared with another copy, unresolved V genes explain less than half, and the rest is unexplained. Clone size and the V and J calls come from that table; the DNA yielded D and trimming. The sample table holds some 250,000 clones, of which around 90% were seen once. The biggest ten clones account for around 0.34% of the sample. Ends trimmed: V by 3 bases, J by 3 bases; bases unmatched to a gene: 15. The CDR3 spans 20 residues, from the cysteine through the phenylalanine. The retained sequence is limited to the CDR3, 60 bases, with the frame set at the first base. In the germline V gene, CDR1 corresponds to MDHEN and CDR2 to SYDVKM.

About this clone itself: What antigen it recognizes has not been identified. The sample holds no much larger clone one base away, and base qualities are not on file.

The clonotype was recovered from a woman between 18 and 30 years old in good health and CMV-seronegative. Sequencing was carried out using PBMCs. This sequence uses TRBV28 and TRBJ2-3; a stretch of 13 junction bases matches TRBD2. The CDR3 is CASSFPTSGGPATTTDTQYF. The DNA sequence is TGTGCCAGCAGTTTCCCGACTAGCGGGGGGCCTGCAACCACGACAGATACGCAGTATTTT.